This TCR beta chain was recovered during a study of T cells in Graves' hyperthyroidism and ophthalmopathy. Study-level results: Blood held most thyroid clonotypes expanded above 0.001 frequency.

Germline CDR1 and CDR2: KGHSH and LQKENI. Deletions cut 6 bases from V and 4 bases from J, with 16 bases between. The CDR3 length is 15 residues. The investigators amplified TCR beta CDR3 regions from RNA transcripts. A set of HTBI primers served as the primers for a first-round RT-PCR of the TCR CDR3. TCRdb analysed the multiplex PCR reads with MiXCR anew, one entry per CDR3 protein. The sample yields around 440,000 distinct CDR3 sequences, around a sixth seen once. This clonotype has at least ten counts. What it binds is not known. This receptor was obtained from a woman aged 18 to 35 with Graves' hyperthyroidism. This chain connects TRBV18 to TRBJ2-1; TRBD1 is a possible D gene (5 bases). The sequencing sample was made of blood. The CDR3 sequence is CASSRTISPYNEQFF. The CDR3 DNA is TGTGCCAGCTCGAGGACAATCTCACCATACAATGAGCAGTTCTTC.